A selection of T cell receptor beta chains follows, all from one sample in a study of T cells in Graves' hyperthyroidism and ophthalmopathy. MiXCR was run by TCRdb on the multiplex PCR reads, yielding one entry per CDR3 protein. This table holds about 700,000 distinct CDR3 sequences, roughly 45% found once. Specimen: peripheral blood or thyroid tissue (not recorded which). All receptors derive from an adult man with Graves' disease, either hyperthyroidism or ophthalmopathy (not recorded which). CDR3s include the opening cysteine and the closing phenylalanine or tryptophan. The order of the fields is clone size, D gene, J gene, V gene, CDR3 DNA, CDR3 protein. A D gene is named only where the DNA matches it firmly. Some rows have no size entry. The others give once, few or many, or a class for an expanded clone.

>.|.|TRBJ2-7|TRBV7-9
TGTGCCAGCAGCCGGAGTGGGGCACCGTCCTACGAGCAGTACTTC
CASSRSGAPSYEQYF
>many|.|TRBJ1-4|TRBV29-1
TGCAGCGTTGGGGACGATGGAACTAATGAAAAACTGTTTTTT
CSVGDDGTNEKLFF
>.|.|TRBJ1-1|TRBV29-1
TGCAGCGTCCGGGACGGAGACACTGAAGCTTTCTTT
CSVRDGDTEAFF
>once|.|TRBJ2-3|TRBV19
TGTGCCAGTAGTATAGGTGTCAGGGCGGGCACAGATACGCAGTATTTT
CASSIGVRAGTDTQYF
>many|.|TRBJ1-6|TRBV12-3/TRBV12-4
TGTGCCAGCAGTCCAGGGTTAGGGAATTCACCCCTCCACTTT
CASSPGLGNSPLHF
>.|TRBD1|TRBJ2-7|TRBV10-3
TGTGCCGCGGGACAGGGGGCGCGGAATGAGCAGTACTTC
CAAGQGARNEQYF
>many|.|TRBJ1-3|TRBV10-3
TGTGCCATCAGTGCGAGGGCGGGGCAGATTCTCTCTGGAAACACCATATATTTT
CAISARAGQILSGNTIYF
>many|TRBD2|TRBJ2-7|TRBV10-3
TGTGCCACCTCACCCGCGGGAGTATACGAGCAGTACTTC
CATSPAGVYEQYF
>once|.|TRBJ1-2|TRBV7-3
TGCGCCAGCAGCCAAGGGCCGGGCGACGGCTATGGCTACACCTTC
CASSQGPGDGYGYTF
>many|TRBD1|TRBJ2-5|TRBV20-1
TGCAGTGCCCAGGACAGGGGTACGCAAGAGACCCAGTACTTC
CSAQDRGTQETQYF
>few|.|TRBJ1-1|TRBV6-4
TGTGCCAGCAGTGATGAGTTGAACACTGAAGCTTTCTTT
CASSDELNTEAFF
>.|.|TRBJ2-3|TRBV19
TGTGCCAGTAGCCCAAGGGCCCCGAACACAGATACGCAGTATTTT
CASSPRAPNTDTQYF
>many|TRBD1|TRBJ1-2|TRBV10-3
TGTGCCATCAGCGGACAGGGAAATGAGAACTATGGCTACACCTTC
CAISGQGNENYGYTF
>many|TRBD1|TRBJ1-1|TRBV25-1
TGTGCCAGCAGTGAGAGGAGGGGACAGGGGAAAACAGAAGCTTTCTTT
CASSERRGQGKTEAFF
>once|TRBD1|TRBJ2-5|TRBV7-2
TGTGCCAGCAGCCCCCCAGGGGGCCTCGAGACCCAGTACTTC
CASSPPGGLETQYF
>.|TRBD2|TRBJ2-5|TRBV20-1
TGCAGTGCTAGAGATGGACTAGCGGGACAAGAGACCCAGTACTTC
CSARDGLAGQETQYF
>.|TRBD1|TRBJ1-5|TRBV24-1
TGTGCCACCAGTGATGGGACAGGGGAGTGGAGTCCCCAGCATTTT
CATSDGTGEWSPQHF
>many|.|TRBJ1-2|TRBV7-3
TGTGCCAGCAGCCGAGGGGCAGGGACTGGCTACACCTTC
CASSRGAGTGYTF
>.|TRBD2|TRBJ2-2|TRBV14
TGTGCCAGCAGCCAAGGACCGACTAGCGGGAGGGCCACCGGGGAGCTGTTTTTT
CASSQGPTSGRATGELFF
>few|TRBD2|TRBJ2-7|TRBV9
TGTGCCAGCAGCCTCGGGGGGGAAACGGGAGAGCAGTACTTC
CASSLGGETGEQYF
>many|.|TRBJ1-5|TRBV24-1
TGTGCCACCAGTGACCCCGGGGCGGGGAGTAGCAATCAGCCCCAGCATTTT
CATSDPGAGSSNQPQHF
>.|TRBD1|TRBJ1-1|TRBV6-5
TGTGCCAGCAGTTACTCAGGGACAGGGTTCACTGAAGCTTTCTTT
CASSYSGTGFTEAFF
>few|.|TRBJ1-1|TRBV2
TGTGCCAGCAGCCGCCCAGGGACAACCACTGAAGCTTTCTTT
CASSRPGTTTEAFF
>many|.|TRBJ1-2|TRBV5-6
TGTGCCAGCAGCCACAGGGCGGCTAACTATGGCTACACCTTC
CASSHRAANYGYTF
>.|.|TRBJ2-5|TRBV2
TGTGCCACCGGGGACTCCGGCCGAGAGTCCATACGAGAGACCCAGTACTTC
CATGDSGRESIRETQYF
>.|TRBD1|TRBJ1-5|TRBV7-3
TGTGCCAGCAGCCAAGATGGGGACAGGGCGGGTCTTAATCAGCCCCAGCATTTT
CASSQDGDRAGLNQPQHF
>many|.|TRBJ1-2|TRBV9
TGTGCCAGCAGCGTACAGGTTAACTATGGCTACACCTTC
CASSVQVNYGYTF
>.|.|TRBJ1-2|TRBV24-1
TGTGCCACCAGTGGGAGGGGAAACGGCTATGGCTACACCTTC
CATSGRGNGYGYTF
>.|TRBD1|TRBJ1-1|TRBV5-6
TGTGCCAGCAGCTTAAAGCACAGGGGGCAGGGGAACACTGAAGCTTTCTTT
CASSLKHRGQGNTEAFF
>many|TRBD1|TRBJ1-1|TRBV5-1
TGCGCCAGCAGCTTGCAGGGGGTGAACACTGAAGCTTTCTTT
CASSLQGVNTEAFF
>few|.|TRBJ1-3|TRBV12-3/TRBV12-4
TGTGCCAGCAGCCCAGGGTGGTCTGGAAACACCATATATTTT
CASSPGWSGNTIYF
>.|TRBD1|TRBJ1-2|TRBV2
TGTGCCAGCAGTGATGTCTGGAGTGCCAGACAGGGGAGCTACACCTTC
CASSDVWSARQGSYTF
>.|TRBD1|TRBJ2-7|TRBV7-2
TGTGCCAGCACCCTGGGACAGGGGTACTCCTACGAGCAGTACTTC
CASTLGQGYSYEQYF